The 31 T cell receptor beta chains given below trace back to one sample, sequenced in a study of blood T cell repertoires in COVID-19. Only in-frame clones appear in the TCRdb table, and some are missing; sequencing was by immunoSEQ multiplex PCR. This sample yields about 120,000 clones, of which over 80% are seen a single time; about 4.8% belongs to the top ten. Material: peripheral blood. Receptor source: a woman in her forties or fifties with acute or convalescent COVID-19.

The chain joins TRBV5-4 to TRBJ2-4, with TRBD2 matching over 7 bases. J was trimmed by 1 base and V by 2 bases; bases with no gene match: 0. The germline V gene has CDR1 SGHNT and CDR2 YYREEE (reference sequence). The CDR3 runs to 14 residues. The CDR3 nucleotides read TGTGCCAGCAGCTTCGGGGGGGCCAAAAACATTCAGTACTTC. This sequence encodes CASSFGGAKNIQYF. Variable domain in full (rest from reference TRBV5-4 and TRBJ2-4): ETGVTQSPTHLIKTRGQQVTLRCSSQSGHNTVSWYQQALGQGPQFIFQYYREEENGRGNFPPRFSGLQFPNYSSELNVNALELDDSALYLCASSFGGAKNIQYFGAGTRLSVL.

The chain recombines TRBV30 with TRBJ2-7, with 9 bases fitting TRBD2. CDR3 size: 15 residues. Trimming at V came to 5 bases and at J to 3 bases, leaving 11 bases not matched to a gene. The germline V gene has CDR1 GTSNPN and CDR2 SVGIG (reference sequence). CDR3 sequence reads: CAWDSGSSNIYEQYF. The DNA for the CDR3 is TGTGCCTGGGATAGCGGGAGTTCTAATATCTACGAGCAGTACTTC. The full variable domain, completed using reference TRBV30 and TRBJ2-7, is SQTIHQWPATLVQPVGSPLSLECTVEGTSNPNLYWYRQAAGRGLQLLFYSVGIGQISSEVPQNLSASRPQDRQFILSSKKLLLSDSGFYLCAWDSGSSNIYEQYFGPGTRLTVT.

The V call is TRBV25-1, the J call TRBJ2-1, with D maybe TRBD1 (6 bases). Between the trimmed V and J ends, which lost 8 bases and 5 bases, there was a span of 19 bases. The CDR3 runs 15 residues. The V gene's germline CDR1 is MGHDK and CDR2 SYGVNS. CDR3 nucleotides: TGTGCCAGCGAAGACACCGGGACACTAGACAATGAGCAGTTCTTC. Protein sequence: CASEDTGTLDNEQFF.

The rearrangement links TRBV19 to TRBJ2-1; 8 bases are shared with TRBD2. The length of the CDR3 is 13 residues. CDR1 and CDR2 from the germline V gene are LNHDA and SQIVND (reference sequence). V trimming: 4 bases; J trimming: 7 bases; junction bases outside the gene matches: 3. The CDR3 sequence is CASSTGLANEQFF. DNA for the CDR3: TGTGCCAGTAGTACAGGACTAGCTAATGAGCAGTTCTTC.

CDR3 sequence: CASSFIYNEQFF. The CDR3 coding sequence is TGTGCCAGCAGCTTCATCTACAATGAGCAGTTCTTC. The rearrangement uses TRBV3-1 (or the pseudogene TRBV3-2) and TRBJ2-1; D unclear. This CDR3 region has 12 residues. V was clipped by 5 bases and J by 3 bases, with 5 bases between them. CDR1 is LGHDT and CDR2 is YNNKEL in the germline V gene (reference sequence).

V usage is TRBV18 and J usage is TRBJ2-2; possible D gene TRBD1, 6 bases. Germline CDR1 is KGHSH and CDR2 is LQKENI. The CDR3 is 15 amino acids. Between the trimmed V and J ends, which lost 6 bases and 1 base, there was a span of 12 bases. The CDR3 nucleotides are TGTGCCAGCTCGGCAGGGACACTGAACACCGGGGAGCTGTTTTTT. It yields the protein CASSAGTLNTGELFF.

This chain links TRBV6-5 with TRBJ2-2; tentative D call: TRBD1 (6 bases). This CDR3 contains 16 residues. The germline gives CDR1 MNHEY, CDR2 SVGAGI. V was trimmed by 1 base and J by 5 bases, leaving 14 bases between them. The CDR3 protein is CASSYWVTRGTGELFF. DNA of the CDR3: TGTGCCAGCAGTTACTGGGTAACGAGGGGGACCGGGGAGCTGTTTTTT.

The chain carries TRBV24-1 and TRBJ1-2; weak D call: TRBD1 (5 bases). Trimming cost V 3 bases and J 8 bases, with 12 bases left between them. The CDR3 totals 13 residues. CDR1 and CDR2 from the germline V gene are KGHDR and SFDVKD. In DNA, the CDR3 is TGTGCCACCAGTGATCCCTATTGGGGCGGCTACACCTTC. Its translation: CATSDPYWGGYTF.

Only a few counts were recorded for this clone. This CDR3 is CASSLAGRRGQPQHF. Here the CDR3 DNA reads TGCGCCAGCAGCTTAGCGGGGAGAAGGGGACAGCCCCAGCATTTT. This sequence joins TRBV5-1 and TRBJ1-5; possible D gene TRBD1, 5 bases. CDR3 length equals 15 residues. Germline CDR1 and CDR2: SGHRS and YFSETQ. Trimming cost V 2 bases and J 7 bases, with 16 bases left between them.

The rearrangement links TRBV5-1 to TRBJ1-4; D is uncertain. Germline loops: CDR1 SGHRS, CDR2 YFSETQ. The CDR3 covers 13 residues. Deletions cut 1 base from V and 11 bases from J, with 12 bases between. CDR3 sequence (DNA): TGCGCCAGCAGCTTGTCGTGGCACGCCAAACTGTTTTTT. It encodes CASSLSWHAKLFF.

The chain uses TRBV28 and TRBJ2-3; 9 positions agree with TRBD1. The CDR3 spans 14 residues. V lost 5 bases to trimming and J lost 4 bases; unmatched junction nucleotides: 4. CDR1 and CDR2 from the germline V gene are MDHEN and SYDVKM. The CDR3 nucleotides are TGTGCCAGCAGTGTGGACAGGGGACCAGATACGCAGTATTTT. Its translation: CASSVDRGPDTQYF.

This chain connects TRBV2 to TRBJ2-3, with D possibly being TRBD2 (5 bases). The CDR3 length is 15 residues. In germline, CDR1 is SNHLY, CDR2 FYNNEI. Trimming removed 8 bases from V and 3 bases from J, with 18 bases in between. In nucleotides, the CDR3 is TGTGCCAGCCGCGGGTGGCGTGTGCGGACAGATACGCAGTATTTT. This codes for CASRGWRVRTDTQYF. The complete variable domain, with remaining parts taken from reference TRBV2 and TRBJ2-3, reads EPEVTQTPSHQVTQMGQEVILRCVPISNHLYFYWYRQILGQKVEFLVSFYNNEISEKSEIFDDQFSVERPDGSNFTLKIRSTKLEDSAMYFCASRGWRVRTDTQYFGPGTRLTVL.

The V call is TRBV28, the J call TRBJ2-1; possibly TRBD1 for D (6 bases). Trimming removed 6 bases from V and 4 bases from J, with 7 bases in between. The CDR3 length is 12 residues. Germline CDR1 and CDR2: MDHEN and SYDVKM. CDR3 DNA: TGTGCCAGCAGCACAGGGTACAATGAGCAGTTCTTC. Translated, it gives CASSTGYNEQFF.

This sequence joins TRBV2 and TRBJ1-5; perhaps TRBD1 as D (6 bases). CDR3 length: 14 amino acids. The germline CDR1 and CDR2 sequences are SNHLY and FYNNEI. Trimming shortened V by 1 base and J by 7 bases, and 11 bases separated the two germline ends. This CDR3 reads CASSEVGAFQPQHF. In DNA form, the CDR3 reads TGTGCCAGCAGTGAAGTGGGGGCGTTCCAGCCCCAGCATTTT.

The J gene is TRBJ1-6, the V gene TRBV7-8; D is perhaps TRBD1 (5 bases). Germline V lookup: CDR1 SGHVS, CDR2 FQNEAQ. The CDR3 spans 15 residues. Deletions cut 1 base from V and 10 bases from J, with 14 bases between. The CDR3 loop is CASSLVSGKRSPLHF. As DNA, the CDR3 is TGTGCCAGCAGCTTAGTGTCAGGGAAGAGGTCACCCCTCCACTTT.

The chain joins TRBV3-1 (or the pseudogene TRBV3-2) to TRBJ2-5; TRBD2 agrees at 14 bases. V was pared by 4 bases and J by 3 bases, with 1 base of the junction left unmatched. The CDR3 extends over 15 amino acids. Germline V lookup: CDR1 LGHDT, CDR2 YNNKEL (reference sequence). The CDR3, as DNA: TGTGCCAGCAGCCCGGGACTAGCGGGGGAAGAGACCCAGTACTTC. Amino acid sequence: CASSPGLAGEETQYF.

J is TRBJ2-1 and V is TRBV6-5; D is undetermined. Trimming cost V 9 bases and J 0 bases, with 9 bases left between them. The germline CDR1 and CDR2 sequences are MNHEY and SVGAGI. The CDR3 is 13 residues long. Here the CDR3 DNA reads TGTGCCAGTTTAAAGAGCTCCTACAATGAGCAGTTCTTC. Protein product: CASLKSSYNEQFF.

The V call is TRBV28, the J call TRBJ1-5; D is ambiguous. CDR3 length: 14 amino acids. Germline lookup yields CDR1 MDHEN and CDR2 SYDVKM. Trimming removed 9 bases from V and 7 bases from J, with 19 bases in between. The chain's CDR3 is CASHPRYGRQPQHF. The DNA of the CDR3 is TGTGCCAGTCACCCGAGGTACGGGAGACAGCCCCAGCATTTT.

The chain couples TRBV7-3 to TRBJ2-1, with TRBD1 matching over 8 bases. Per germline, CDR1 SGHTA and CDR2 FQGTGA. CDR3 length: 15 residues. V shed 5 bases and J 7 bases; nucleotides not matched to a gene: 10. DNA for the CDR3: TGTGCCAGCAGCAGAGACAGGGGATTGAGGAATGAGCAGTTCTTC. Translation gives CASSRDRGLRNEQFF.

This clone was recorded once. V is TRBV9 and J is TRBJ2-3; no firm D call. The CDR3 runs to 14 residues. Trimming cost V 4 bases and J 8 bases, with 17 bases left between them. Germline V gives CDR1 SGDLS, CDR2 YYNGEE. CDR3 sequence: CASSPDEKRSTQYF. In DNA, the CDR3 is TGTGCCAGCAGCCCGGATGAGAAGCGCAGTACGCAGTATTTT.

This clone was seen just once. The rearrangement links TRBV24-1 to TRBJ1-3; a weak D match, TRBD1 (5 bases). The CDR3 spans 15 residues. Germline loops: CDR1 KGHDR, CDR2 SFDVKD. Trimming left V 4 bases short and J 4 bases short, with 13 bases between. CDR3 DNA: TGTGCCACCAGTGACTCGGGACTAGGAGGAAACACCATATATTTT. This gives the protein CATSDSGLGGNTIYF.

This clone was observed a handful of times. At one boundary the junction diverges from the germline segment, which might be a read error. This chain connects TRBV7-9 to TRBJ1-5; D call uncertain. The germline gives CDR1 SEHNR, CDR2 FQNEAQ (reference sequence). This CDR3 contains 11 residues. CDR3 sequence reads: CASGFLQPQHF. The DNA of the CDR3 is TGTGCCAGCGGCTTTCTTCAGCCCCAGCATTTT.

CDR3 amino acids: CASSSGRVDESRGYTF. The CDR3 DNA is TGTGCCAGTAGTTCCGGTAGAGTAGATGAAAGCCGCGGCTACACCTTC. The rearrangement uses TRBV19 and TRBJ1-2; D gene ambiguous. CDR3 size: 16 residues. Germline-derived CDR1 and CDR2 are LNHDA and SQIVND (reference sequence). The germline V and J ends were trimmed by 5 bases and 8 bases, with 24 bases remaining between them.

The chain has TRBV6-2 or TRBV6-3 and TRBJ1-5; D is undetermined. The CDR3 loop spans 15 amino acids. Trimming removed 6 bases from V and 3 bases from J, with 15 bases in between. Germline V gene sequence: CDR1 MNHEY, CDR2 SVGEGT. CDR3 loop: CASSLPQTVNQPQHF. CDR3 DNA sequence: TGTGCCAGCAGCCTACCACAAACCGTCAATCAGCCCCAGCATTTT.

The V gene is TRBV6-5, the J gene TRBJ1-5; 7 bases map to TRBD1. Germline V gene data show CDR1 as MNHEY and CDR2 as SVGAGI. The CDR3 is 15 amino acids. Trimming at V came to 7 bases and at J to 6 bases, leaving 12 bases not matched to a gene. The CDR3 coding sequence is TGTGCCAGCACTGTCTCGACAGGGTCGAGTCAGCCCCAGCATTTT. Protein sequence: CASTVSTGSSQPQHF.

V usage is TRBV7-3 and J usage is TRBJ1-1, with 9 bases matching TRBD1. Germline V CDR1 and CDR2: SGHTA, FQGTGA. This CDR3 is 16 amino acids long. With 6 bases clipped from V and 0 bases from J, the junction kept 8 bases outside the gene matches. DNA for the CDR3: TGTGCCAGCAGGCGCGAGGGACAGGGTTTGAACACTGAAGCTTTCTTT. Amino acid sequence: CASRREGQGLNTEAFF.

The V gene is TRBV13, the J gene TRBJ1-2; 10 bases fit TRBD1. This CDR3 region has 16 residues. CDR1 PRHDT and CDR2 FYEKMQ come from the germline V gene (reference sequence). With 2 bases clipped from V and 3 bases from J, the junction kept 6 bases outside the gene matches. The CDR3 coding sequence is TGTGCCAGCAGCTTAAGAGTTGGGACAGGGGACTATGGCTACACCTTC. Protein sequence: CASSLRVGTGDYGYTF.

The gene calls are TRBV23-1 and TRBJ1-6, with D possibly TRBD1 on 5 matching bases. TRBV23-1 is identified as an open reading frame with a role that is uncertain. The CDR3 spans 14 residues. Between the trimmed V and J ends, which lost 2 bases and 10 bases, there was a span of 12 bases. This chain's CDR3 is CASSQGWGGSPLHF. The CDR3 nucleotides read TGCGCCAGCAGTCAAGGGTGGGGGGGGTCACCCCTCCACTTT.

The genes are TRBV3-1 (or the pseudogene TRBV3-2) and TRBJ2-5, with D perhaps TRBD2 (5 bases). CDR1 and CDR2 (germline): LGHDT, YNNKEL (reference sequence). Trimming stripped 0 bases from V and 9 bases from J, with 14 bases between. The CDR3 sequence is 14 residues long. CDR3 in DNA: TGTGCCAGCAGCCAAGAGGACTGGGGTCGGGCCCAGTACTTC. Protein sequence: CASSQEDWGRAQYF.

The chain is built from TRBV7-3 and TRBJ1-5; no definite D call. Germline V gene lookup returns CDR1 SGHTA and CDR2 FQGTGA. This CDR3 is 13 amino acids long. Trimming left V 6 bases short and J 7 bases short, with 13 bases between. CDR3 in DNA: TGTGCCAGCAGACTCCAGGATCAGCAGCCCCAGCATTTT. It encodes CASRLQDQQPQHF.

CDR3 bases: TGTGCCAGCAGGGGGCCTGAAGAAGAGCAGTACTTC. Protein sequence: CASRGPEEEQYF. This sequence joins TRBV13 and TRBJ2-7; tentatively, D is TRBD1 (5 bases). Deletions cut 6 bases from V and 7 bases from J, with 13 bases between. This CDR3 spans 12 amino acids. The V gene's germline CDR1 is PRHDT and CDR2 FYEKMQ (reference sequence).